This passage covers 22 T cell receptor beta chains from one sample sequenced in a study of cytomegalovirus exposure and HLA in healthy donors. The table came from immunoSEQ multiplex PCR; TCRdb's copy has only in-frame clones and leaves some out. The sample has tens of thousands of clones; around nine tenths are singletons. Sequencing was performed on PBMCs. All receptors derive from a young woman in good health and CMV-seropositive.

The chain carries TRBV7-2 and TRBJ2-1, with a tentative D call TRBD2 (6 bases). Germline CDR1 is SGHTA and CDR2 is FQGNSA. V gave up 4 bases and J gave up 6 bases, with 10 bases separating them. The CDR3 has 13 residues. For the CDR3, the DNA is TGTGCCAGCAGCTCAGTGGGGGGCAATGAGCAGTTCTTC. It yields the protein CASSSVGGNEQFF.

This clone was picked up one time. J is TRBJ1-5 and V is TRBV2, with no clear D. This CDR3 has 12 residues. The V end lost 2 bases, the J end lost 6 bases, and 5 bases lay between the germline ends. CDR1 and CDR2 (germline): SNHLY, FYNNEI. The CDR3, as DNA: TGTGCCAGCAGTGAAACCGGTCAGCCCCAGCATTTT. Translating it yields CASSETGQPQHF.

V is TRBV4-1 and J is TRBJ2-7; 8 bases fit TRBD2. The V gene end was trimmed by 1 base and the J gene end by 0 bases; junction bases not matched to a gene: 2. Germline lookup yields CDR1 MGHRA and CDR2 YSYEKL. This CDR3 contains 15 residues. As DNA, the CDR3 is TGCGCCAGCAGCCAAGTAGCGGGGAGCTCCTACGAGCAGTACTTC. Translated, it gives CASSQVAGSSYEQYF.

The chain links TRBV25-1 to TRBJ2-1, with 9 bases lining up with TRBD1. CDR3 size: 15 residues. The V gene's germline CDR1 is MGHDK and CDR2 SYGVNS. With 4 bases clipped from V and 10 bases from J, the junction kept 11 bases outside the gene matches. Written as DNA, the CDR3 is TGTGCCAGCAGTGGACAGGGGGTTTTCCAATGGGAGCAGTTCTTC. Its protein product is CASSGQGVFQWEQFF.

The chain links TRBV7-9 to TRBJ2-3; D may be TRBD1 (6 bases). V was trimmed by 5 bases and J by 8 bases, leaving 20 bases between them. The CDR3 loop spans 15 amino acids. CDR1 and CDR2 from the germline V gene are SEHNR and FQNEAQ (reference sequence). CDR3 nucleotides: TGTGCCAGCAGCGAAATGGGGGCGCGGGTGCCTACGCAGTATTTT. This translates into CASSEMGARVPTQYF.

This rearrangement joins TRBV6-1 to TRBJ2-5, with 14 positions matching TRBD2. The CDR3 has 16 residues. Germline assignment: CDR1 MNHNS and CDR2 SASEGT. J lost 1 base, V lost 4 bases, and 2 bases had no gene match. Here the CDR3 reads CASSGGLAGGQETQYF. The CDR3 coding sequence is TGTGCCAGCAGTGGCGGACTAGCGGGGGGCCAAGAGACCCAGTACTTC.

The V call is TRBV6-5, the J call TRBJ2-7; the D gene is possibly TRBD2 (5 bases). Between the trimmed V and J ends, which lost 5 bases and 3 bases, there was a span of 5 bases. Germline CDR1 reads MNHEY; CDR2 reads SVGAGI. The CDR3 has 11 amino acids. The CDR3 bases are TGTGCCAGCAGTGAGGGCTACGAGCAGTACTTC. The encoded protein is CASSEGYEQYF.

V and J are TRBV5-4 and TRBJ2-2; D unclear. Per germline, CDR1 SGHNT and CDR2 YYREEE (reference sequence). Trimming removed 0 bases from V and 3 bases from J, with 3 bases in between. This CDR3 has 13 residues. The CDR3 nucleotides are TGTGCCAGCAGCTTGGCAGACACCGGGGAGCTGTTTTTT. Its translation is CASSLADTGELFF.

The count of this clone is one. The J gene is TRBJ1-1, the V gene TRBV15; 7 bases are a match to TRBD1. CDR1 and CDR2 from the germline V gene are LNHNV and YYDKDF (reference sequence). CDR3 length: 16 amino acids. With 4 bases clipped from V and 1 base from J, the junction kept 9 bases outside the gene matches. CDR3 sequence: CATSILLGGPNTEAFF. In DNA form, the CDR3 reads TGTGCCACCAGCATTTTGCTAGGGGGCCCGAACACTGAAGCTTTCTTT.

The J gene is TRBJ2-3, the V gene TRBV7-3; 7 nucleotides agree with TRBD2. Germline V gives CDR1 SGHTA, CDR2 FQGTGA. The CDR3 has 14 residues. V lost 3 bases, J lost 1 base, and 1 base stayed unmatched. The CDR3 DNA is TGTGCCAGCAGCTTCCGGGGGGGCACAGATACGCAGTATTTT. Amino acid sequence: CASSFRGGTDTQYF.

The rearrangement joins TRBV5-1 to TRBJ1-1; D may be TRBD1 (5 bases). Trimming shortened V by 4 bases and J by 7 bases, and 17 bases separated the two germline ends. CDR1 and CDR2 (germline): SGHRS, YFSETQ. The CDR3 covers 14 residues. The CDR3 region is CASSRDGGFSEAFF. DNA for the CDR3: TGCGCCAGCAGCCGGGACGGGGGGTTCAGTGAAGCTTTCTTT.

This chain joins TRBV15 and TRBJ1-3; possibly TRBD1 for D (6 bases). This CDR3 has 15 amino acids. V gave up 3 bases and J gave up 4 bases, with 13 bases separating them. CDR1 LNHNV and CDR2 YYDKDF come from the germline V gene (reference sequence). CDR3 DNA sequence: TGTGCCACCAGCAGGACAGGATCGGACGGAAACACCATATATTTT. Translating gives CATSRTGSDGNTIYF.

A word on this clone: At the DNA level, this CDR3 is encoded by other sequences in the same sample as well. CDR3 loop: CASSPGQGAYEQYF. The CDR3 DNA reads as TGTGCCAGCAGCCCCGGACAGGGGGCTTACGAGCAGTACTTC. This chain connects TRBV7-3 to TRBJ2-7; 11 positions agree with TRBD1. V gave up 5 bases and J gave up 4 bases; unmatched junction bases: 4. CDR1 and CDR2 from the germline V gene are SGHTA and FQGTGA. This CDR3 comprises 14 residues.

The chain's CDR3 is CASSLGDGANYGYTF. For the CDR3, the DNA is TGCGCCAGCAGCTTGGGAGACGGGGCTAACTATGGCTACACCTTC. The V call is TRBV5-1, the J call TRBJ1-2; unclear D gene. The CDR3 sequence is 15 residues long. The V end was cut by 0 bases, the J end by 0 bases, with 9 bases between. Germline CDR1 and CDR2: SGHRS and YFSETQ.

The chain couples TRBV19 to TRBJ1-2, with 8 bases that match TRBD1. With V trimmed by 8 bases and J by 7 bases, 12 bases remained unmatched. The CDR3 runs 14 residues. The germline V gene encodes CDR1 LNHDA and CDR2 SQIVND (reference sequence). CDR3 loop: CASGQGASWSGYTF. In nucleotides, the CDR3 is TGTGCCAGTGGACAGGGCGCATCGTGGAGTGGCTACACCTTC.

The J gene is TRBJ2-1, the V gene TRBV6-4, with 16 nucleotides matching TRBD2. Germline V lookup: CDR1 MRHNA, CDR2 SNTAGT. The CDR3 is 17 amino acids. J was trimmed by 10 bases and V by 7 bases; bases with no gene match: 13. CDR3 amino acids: CASTPGTSGGDMTEQFF. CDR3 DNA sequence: TGTGCCAGCACCCCCGGGACTAGCGGGGGGGACATGACAGAGCAGTTCTTC.

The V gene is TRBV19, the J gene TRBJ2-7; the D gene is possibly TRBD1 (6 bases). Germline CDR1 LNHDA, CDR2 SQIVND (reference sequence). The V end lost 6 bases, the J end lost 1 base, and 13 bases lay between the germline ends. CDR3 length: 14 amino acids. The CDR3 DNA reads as TGTGCCAGTAGCGAACAGGGTTTATCCTACGAGCAGTACTTC. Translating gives CASSEQGLSYEQYF.

The chain's CDR3 is CASSLKSAGADTQYF. The CDR3 nucleotides are TGTGCCAGCAGCTTAAAGTCGGCGGGGGCAGATACGCAGTATTTT. The rearrangement uses TRBV7-2 and TRBJ2-3; TRBD2 aligns across 7 bases. Germline V gene data show CDR1 as SGHTA and CDR2 as FQGNSA. With 2 bases clipped from V and 4 bases from J, the junction kept 6 bases outside the gene matches. The CDR3 contains 15 residues.

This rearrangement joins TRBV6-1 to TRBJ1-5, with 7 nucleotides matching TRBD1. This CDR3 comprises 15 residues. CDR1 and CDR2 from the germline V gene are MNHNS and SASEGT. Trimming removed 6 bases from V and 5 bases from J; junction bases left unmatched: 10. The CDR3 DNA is TGTGCCAGCAGACTCTCAGGGGGAGGTGATCAGCCCCAGCATTTT. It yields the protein CASRLSGGGDQPQHF.

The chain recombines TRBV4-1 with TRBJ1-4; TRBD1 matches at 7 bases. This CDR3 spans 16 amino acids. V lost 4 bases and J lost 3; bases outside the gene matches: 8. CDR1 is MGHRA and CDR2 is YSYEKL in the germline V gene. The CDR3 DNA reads TGCGCCAGCAGCCCTATTCATACAGGGGCTAATGAAAAACTGTTTTTT. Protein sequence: CASSPIHTGANEKLFF.

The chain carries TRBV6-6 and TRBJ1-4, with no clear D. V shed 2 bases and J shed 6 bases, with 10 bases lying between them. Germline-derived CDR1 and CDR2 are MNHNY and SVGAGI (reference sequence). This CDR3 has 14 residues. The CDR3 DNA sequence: TGTGCCAGCAGTTACGGGAGTGGGGATGAAAAACTGTTTTTT. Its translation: CASSYGSGDEKLFF.

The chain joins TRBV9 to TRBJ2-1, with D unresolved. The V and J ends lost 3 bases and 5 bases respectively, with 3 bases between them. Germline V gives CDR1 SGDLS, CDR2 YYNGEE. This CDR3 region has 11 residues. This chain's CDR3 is CASSGDNEQFF. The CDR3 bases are TGTGCCAGCAGCGGAGACAATGAGCAGTTCTTC.